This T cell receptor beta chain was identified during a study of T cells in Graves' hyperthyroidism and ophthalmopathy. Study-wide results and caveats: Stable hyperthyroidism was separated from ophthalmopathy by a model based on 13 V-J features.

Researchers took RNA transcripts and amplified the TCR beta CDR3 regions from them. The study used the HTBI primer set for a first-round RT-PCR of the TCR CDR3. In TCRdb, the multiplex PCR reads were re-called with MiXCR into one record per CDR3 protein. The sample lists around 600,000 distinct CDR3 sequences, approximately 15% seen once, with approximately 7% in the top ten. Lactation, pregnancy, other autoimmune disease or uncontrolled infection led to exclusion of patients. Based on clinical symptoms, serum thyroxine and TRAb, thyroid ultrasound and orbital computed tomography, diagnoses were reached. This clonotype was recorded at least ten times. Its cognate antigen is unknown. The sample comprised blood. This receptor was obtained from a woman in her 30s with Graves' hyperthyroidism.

The CDR3 DNA reads as TGTGCCACCAGTGATTACGGGAGACTAGCCGTTTCTAGCACAGATACGCAGTATTTT. This sequence encodes CATSDYGRLAVSSTDTQYF. The chain joins TRBV24-1 to TRBJ2-3, with TRBD2 matching over 7 bases. Germline loops: CDR1 KGHDR, CDR2 SFDVKD. The CDR3 is made up of 19 amino acids. The junction had 13 bases not matched to a gene; V was cut back by 2 bases and J by 0 bases.